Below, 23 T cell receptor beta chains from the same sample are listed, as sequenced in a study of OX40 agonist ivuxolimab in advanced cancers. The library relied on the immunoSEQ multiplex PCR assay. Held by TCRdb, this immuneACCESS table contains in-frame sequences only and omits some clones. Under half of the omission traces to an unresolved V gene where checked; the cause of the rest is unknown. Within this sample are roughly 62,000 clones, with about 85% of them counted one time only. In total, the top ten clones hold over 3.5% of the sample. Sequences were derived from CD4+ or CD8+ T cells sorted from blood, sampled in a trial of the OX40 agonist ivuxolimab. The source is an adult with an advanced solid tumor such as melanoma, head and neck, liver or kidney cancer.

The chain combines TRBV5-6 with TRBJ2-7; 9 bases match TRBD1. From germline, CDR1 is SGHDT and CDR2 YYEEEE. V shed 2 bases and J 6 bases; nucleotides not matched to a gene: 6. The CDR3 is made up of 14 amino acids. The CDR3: CASSFYNRGLEQYF. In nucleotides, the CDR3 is TGTGCCAGCAGCTTTTATAACAGGGGGCTCGAGCAGTACTTC.

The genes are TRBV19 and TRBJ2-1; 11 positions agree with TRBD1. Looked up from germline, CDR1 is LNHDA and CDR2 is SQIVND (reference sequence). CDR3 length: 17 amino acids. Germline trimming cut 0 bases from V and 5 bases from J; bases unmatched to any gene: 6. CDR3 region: CASSIDLDRGLHNEQFF. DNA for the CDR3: TGTGCCAGTAGTATAGATCTGGACAGGGGGCTCCACAATGAGCAGTTCTTC.

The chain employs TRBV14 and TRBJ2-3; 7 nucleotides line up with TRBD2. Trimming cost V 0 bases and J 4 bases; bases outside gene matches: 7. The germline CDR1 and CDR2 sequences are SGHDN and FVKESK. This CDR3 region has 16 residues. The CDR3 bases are TGTGCCAGCAGCCAAGAACGGGGGGTCCGCGCAGATACGCAGTATTTT. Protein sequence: CASSQERGVRADTQYF. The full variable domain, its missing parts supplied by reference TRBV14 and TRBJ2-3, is EAGVTQFPSHSVIEKGQTVTLRCDPISGHDNLYWYRRVMGKEIKFLLHFVKESKQDESGMPNNRFLAERTGGTYSTLKVQPAELEDSGVYFCASSQERGVRADTQYFGPGTRLTVL.

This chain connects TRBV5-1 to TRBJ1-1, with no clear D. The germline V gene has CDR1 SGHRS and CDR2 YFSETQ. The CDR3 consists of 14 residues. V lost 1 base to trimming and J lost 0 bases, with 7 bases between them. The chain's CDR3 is CASSLSLMNTEAFF. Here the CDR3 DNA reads TGCGCCAGCAGCTTGTCCTTAATGAACACTGAAGCTTTCTTT. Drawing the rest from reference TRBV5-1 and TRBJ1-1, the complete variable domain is KAGVTQTPRYLIKTRGQQVTLSCSPISGHRSVSWYQQTPGQGLQFLFEYFSETQRNKGNFPGRFSGRQFSNSRSEMNVSTLELGDSALYLCASSLSLMNTEAFFGQGTRLTVV.

As DNA, the CDR3 is TGTGCCAGCAGTTTCCGACAGGACTATGGCTACACCTTC. Residues: CASSFRQDYGYTF. The V gene is TRBV27, the J gene TRBJ1-2; weak D call: TRBD1 (6 bases). Trimming took off 3 bases at V and 3 bases at J, with 8 bases between the two ends. The CDR3 has 13 residues. Germline V CDR1 and CDR2: MNHEY, SMNVEV (reference sequence).

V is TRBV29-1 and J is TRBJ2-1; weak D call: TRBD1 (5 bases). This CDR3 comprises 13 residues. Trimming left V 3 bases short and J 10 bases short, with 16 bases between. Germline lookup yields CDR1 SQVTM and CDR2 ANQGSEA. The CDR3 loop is CSVDHSDTVEQFF. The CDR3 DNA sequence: TGCAGCGTTGACCACTCGGACACTGTGGAGCAGTTCTTC.

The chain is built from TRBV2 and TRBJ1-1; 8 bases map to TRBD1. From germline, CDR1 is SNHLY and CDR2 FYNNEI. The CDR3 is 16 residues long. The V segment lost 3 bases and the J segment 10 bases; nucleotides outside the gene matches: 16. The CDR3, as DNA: TGTGCCAGCAGTGACAGCCTGGGGACAGGCAAGATCAGAGCTTTCTTT. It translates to CASSDSLGTGKIRAFF.

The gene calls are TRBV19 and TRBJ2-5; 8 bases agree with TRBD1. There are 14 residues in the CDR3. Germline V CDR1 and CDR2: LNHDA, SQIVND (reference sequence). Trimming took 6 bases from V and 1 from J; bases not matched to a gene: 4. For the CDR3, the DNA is TGTGCCAGTAGCATAACAGGGGGCCAAGAGACCCAGTACTTC. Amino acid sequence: CASSITGGQETQYF.

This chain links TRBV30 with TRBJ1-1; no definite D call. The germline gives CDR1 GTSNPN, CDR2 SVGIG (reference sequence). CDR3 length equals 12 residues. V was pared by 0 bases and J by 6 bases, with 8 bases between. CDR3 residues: CAWSVRTPEAFF. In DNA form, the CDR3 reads TGTGCCTGGAGTGTCCGAACCCCTGAAGCTTTCTTT.

CDR3 DNA: TGCAGCGTTGTTGTGGGGGGATGGGGCAGGGCCTACGAGCAGTACTTC. It yields the protein CSVVVGGWGRAYEQYF. This chain connects TRBV29-1 to TRBJ2-5; D is perhaps TRBD2 (6 bases). TRBJ2-7 matches the DNA end more closely, so the J call is doubtful. CDR1 and CDR2 from the germline V gene are SQVTM and ANQGSEA. The CDR3 extends over 16 amino acids.

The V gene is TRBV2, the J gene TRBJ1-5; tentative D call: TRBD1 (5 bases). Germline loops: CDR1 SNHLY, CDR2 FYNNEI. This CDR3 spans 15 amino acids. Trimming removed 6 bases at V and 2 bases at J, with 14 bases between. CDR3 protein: CASSSGLSGNQPQHF. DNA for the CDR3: TGTGCCAGCAGCTCAGGGCTGAGTGGCAATCAGCCCCAGCATTTT.

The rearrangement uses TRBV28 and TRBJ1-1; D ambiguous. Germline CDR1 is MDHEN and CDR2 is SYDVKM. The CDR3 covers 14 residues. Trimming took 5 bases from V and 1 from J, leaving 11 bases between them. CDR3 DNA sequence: TGTGCCAGCAGTAGCTTCCTTAGGAACACTGAAGCTTTCTTT. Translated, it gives CASSSFLRNTEAFF.

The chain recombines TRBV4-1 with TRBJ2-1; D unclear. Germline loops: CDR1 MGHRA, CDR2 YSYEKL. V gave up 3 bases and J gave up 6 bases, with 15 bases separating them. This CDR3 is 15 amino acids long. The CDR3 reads CASSQGPISGNEQFF. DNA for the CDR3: TGCGCCAGCAGCCAGGGCCCCATATCGGGCAATGAGCAGTTCTTC.

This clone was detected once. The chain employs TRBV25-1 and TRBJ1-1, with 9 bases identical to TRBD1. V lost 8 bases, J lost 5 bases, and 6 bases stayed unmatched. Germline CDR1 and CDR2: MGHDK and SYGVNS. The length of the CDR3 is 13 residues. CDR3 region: CASRGQGKTEAFF. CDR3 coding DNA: TGTGCCAGCCGAGGACAGGGGAAGACTGAAGCTTTCTTT. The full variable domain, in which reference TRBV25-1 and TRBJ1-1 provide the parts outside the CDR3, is EADIYQTPRYLVIGTGKKITLECSQTMGHDKMYWYQQDPGMELHLIHYSYGVNSTEKGDLSSESTVSRIRTEHFPLTLESARPSHTSQYLCASRGQGKTEAFFGQGTRLTVV.

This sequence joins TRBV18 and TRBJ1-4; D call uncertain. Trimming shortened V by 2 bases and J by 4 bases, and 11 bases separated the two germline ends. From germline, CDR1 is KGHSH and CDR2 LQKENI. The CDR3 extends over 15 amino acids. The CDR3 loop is CASSPAGRNNEKLFF. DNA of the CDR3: TGTGCCAGCTCACCAGCGGGCCGGAATAATGAAAAACTGTTTTTT.

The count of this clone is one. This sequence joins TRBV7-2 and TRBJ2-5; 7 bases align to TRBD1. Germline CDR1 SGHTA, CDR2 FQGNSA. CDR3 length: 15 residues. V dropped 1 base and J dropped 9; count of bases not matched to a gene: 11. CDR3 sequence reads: CASSLDFDRAAAQYF. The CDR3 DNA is TGTGCCAGCAGCTTAGATTTCGACAGGGCGGCGGCCCAGTACTTC.

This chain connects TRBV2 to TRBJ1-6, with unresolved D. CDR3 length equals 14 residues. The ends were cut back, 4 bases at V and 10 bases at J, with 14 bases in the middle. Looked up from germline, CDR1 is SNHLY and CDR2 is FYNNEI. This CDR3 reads CASSGPEAVSPLHF. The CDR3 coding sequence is TGTGCCAGCAGTGGGCCCGAGGCGGTCTCACCCCTCCACTTT. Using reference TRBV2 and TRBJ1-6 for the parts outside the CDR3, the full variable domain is EPEVTQTPSHQVTQMGQEVILRCVPISNHLYFYWYRQILGQKVEFLVSFYNNEISEKSEIFDDQFSVERPDGSNFTLKIRSTKLEDSAMYFCASSGPEAVSPLHFGNGTRLTVT.

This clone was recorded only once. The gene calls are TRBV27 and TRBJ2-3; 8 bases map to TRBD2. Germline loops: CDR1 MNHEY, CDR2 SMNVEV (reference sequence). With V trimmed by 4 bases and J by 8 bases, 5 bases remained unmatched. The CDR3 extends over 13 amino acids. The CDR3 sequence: CASSWGLVATQYF. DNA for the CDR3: TGTGCCAGCAGTTGGGGACTAGTAGCTACGCAGTATTTT.

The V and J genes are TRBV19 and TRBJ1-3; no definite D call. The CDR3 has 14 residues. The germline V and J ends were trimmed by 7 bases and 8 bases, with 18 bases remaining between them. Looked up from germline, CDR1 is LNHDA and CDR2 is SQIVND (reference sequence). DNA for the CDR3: TGTGCCAGTACCCCTTTGGACCGGATTGACACCATATATTTT. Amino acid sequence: CASTPLDRIDTIYF.

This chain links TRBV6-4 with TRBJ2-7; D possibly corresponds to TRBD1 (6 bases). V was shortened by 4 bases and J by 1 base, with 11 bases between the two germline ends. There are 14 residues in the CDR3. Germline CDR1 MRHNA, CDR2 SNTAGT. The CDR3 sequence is CASSVTQGSYEQYF. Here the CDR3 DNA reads TGTGCCAGCAGTGTAACCCAGGGGTCCTACGAGCAGTACTTC.

CDR3 residues: CASTTRRGGNQPQHF. For the CDR3, the DNA is TGTGCCAGTACCACCAGACGGGGAGGCAATCAGCCCCAGCATTTT. The chain uses TRBV19 and TRBJ1-5, with no clear D. The germline V gene encodes CDR1 LNHDA and CDR2 SQIVND (reference sequence). The V end lost 7 bases, the J end lost 2 bases, and 15 bases lay between the germline ends. The CDR3 has 15 residues.

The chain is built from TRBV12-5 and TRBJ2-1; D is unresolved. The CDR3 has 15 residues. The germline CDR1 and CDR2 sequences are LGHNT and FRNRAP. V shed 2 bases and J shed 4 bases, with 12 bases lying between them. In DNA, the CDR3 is TGTGCTAGTGGTTTGACCGCGTCCGATTACAATGAGCAGTTCTTC. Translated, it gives CASGLTASDYNEQFF.

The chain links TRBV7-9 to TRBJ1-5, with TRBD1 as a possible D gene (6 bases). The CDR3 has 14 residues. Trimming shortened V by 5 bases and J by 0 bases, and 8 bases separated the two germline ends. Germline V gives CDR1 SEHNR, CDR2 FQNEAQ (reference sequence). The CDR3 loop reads CASSRDNSNQPQHF. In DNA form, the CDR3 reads TGTGCCAGCAGCCGGGACAATAGCAATCAGCCCCAGCATTTT.